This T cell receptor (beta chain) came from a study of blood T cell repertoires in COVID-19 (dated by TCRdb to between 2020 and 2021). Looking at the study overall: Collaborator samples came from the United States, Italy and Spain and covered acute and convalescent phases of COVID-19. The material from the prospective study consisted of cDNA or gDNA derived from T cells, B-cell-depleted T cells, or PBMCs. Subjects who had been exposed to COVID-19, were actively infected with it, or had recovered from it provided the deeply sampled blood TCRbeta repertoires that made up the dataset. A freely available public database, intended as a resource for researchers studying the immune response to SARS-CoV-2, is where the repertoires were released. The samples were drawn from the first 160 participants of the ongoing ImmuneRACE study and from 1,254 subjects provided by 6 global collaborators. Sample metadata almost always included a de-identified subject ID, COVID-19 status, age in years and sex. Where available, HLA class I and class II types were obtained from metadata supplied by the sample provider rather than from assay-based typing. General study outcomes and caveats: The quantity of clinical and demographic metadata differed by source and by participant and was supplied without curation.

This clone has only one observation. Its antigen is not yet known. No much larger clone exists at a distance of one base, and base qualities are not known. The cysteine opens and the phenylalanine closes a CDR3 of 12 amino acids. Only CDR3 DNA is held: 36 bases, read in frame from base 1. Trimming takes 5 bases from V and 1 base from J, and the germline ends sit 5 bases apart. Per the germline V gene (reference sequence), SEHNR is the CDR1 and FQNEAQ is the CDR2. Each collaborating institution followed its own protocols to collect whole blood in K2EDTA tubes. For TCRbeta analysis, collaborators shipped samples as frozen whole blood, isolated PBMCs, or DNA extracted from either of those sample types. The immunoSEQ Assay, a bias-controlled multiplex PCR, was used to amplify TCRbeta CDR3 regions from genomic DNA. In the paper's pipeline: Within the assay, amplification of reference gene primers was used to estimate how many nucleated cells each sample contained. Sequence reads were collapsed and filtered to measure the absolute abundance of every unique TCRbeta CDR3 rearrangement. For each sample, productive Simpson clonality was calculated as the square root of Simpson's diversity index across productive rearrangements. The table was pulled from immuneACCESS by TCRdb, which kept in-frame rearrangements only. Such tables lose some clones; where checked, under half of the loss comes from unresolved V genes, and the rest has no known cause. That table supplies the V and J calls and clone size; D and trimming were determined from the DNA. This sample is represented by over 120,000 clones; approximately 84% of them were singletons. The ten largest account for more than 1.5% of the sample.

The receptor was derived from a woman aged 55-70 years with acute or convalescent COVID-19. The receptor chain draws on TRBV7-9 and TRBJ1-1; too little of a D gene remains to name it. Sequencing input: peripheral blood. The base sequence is TGTGCCAGCAGCCAGTCGAACACTGAAGCTTTCTTT. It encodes CASSQSNTEAFF.